This record concerns one T cell receptor beta chain sequence. A few counts support this clone. It has no known antigen specificity. The record has no base qualities; no much larger clone is one base away. The method behind the library was the immunoSEQ multiplex PCR assay. In its TCRdb copy, this immuneACCESS table keeps in-frame sequences only and misses some clones. Where compared with another copy, unresolved V genes explain less than half of these, and the others have no known cause. The sample has tens of thousands of clones on record, roughly 90% of them singletons. The ten largest clones capture more than 2% of the sample. The V and J ends are trimmed by 6 bases and 6 bases, leaving 11 bases between them. Taken from the germline V gene (reference sequence), the CDR1 and CDR2 loops are GTSNPN and SVGIG. The CDR3 goes from the cysteine to the phenylalanine over 11 residues. The entry retains the CDR3 DNA only, 33 bases that are in frame from base 1.

The entry originates in a study of T cell changes during pregnancy in multiple sclerosis (dated by TCRdb to the late 2010s). Background for the entire study: The study examined how the T cell repertoire changed over the course of pregnancy in women with multiple sclerosis.

This sequence uses TRBV30 and TRBJ1-1, with the D gene too uncertain to name. The receptor was derived from a female donor with multiple sclerosis, enrolled in a pregnancy study. This specimen consisted of peripheral blood, obtained in the first trimester of pregnancy. Read as DNA, the sequence is TGTGCCTGTTGGACTGTGGCTGAAGCTTTCTTT. This is translated as CACWTVAEAFF.